Following are 13 T cell receptor beta chains from one sample sequenced in a study of identical twins. TCRdb re-called the 5' RACE reads through MiXCR, storing one row per CDR3 protein. The sample shows some 570,000 distinct CDR3 sequences, around 22% of them seen only once. These same records also appear under a second study, on yellow fever vaccine responses in identical twins.

Input material: CD4+ T cells sorted from blood. Receptors were obtained from a woman aged 18 to 35 in good health.

The V gene is TRBV6-1, the J gene TRBJ1-2, with D perhaps TRBD1 (5 bases). Deletions cut 6 bases from V and 5 bases from J, with 16 bases between. Per germline, CDR1 MNHNS and CDR2 SASEGT. The CDR3 is 14 amino acids. The CDR3 reads CASSLNGGVYGYTF. CDR3 DNA: TGTGCCAGCAGCCTTAACGGGGGAGTTTATGGCTACACCTTC.

This clonotype was detected only a few times. The chain is built from TRBV14 and TRBJ1-4; tentative D call: TRBD1 (6 bases). The germline V and J ends were trimmed by 4 bases and 8 bases, with 11 bases remaining between them. The germline gives CDR1 SGHDN, CDR2 FVKESK. The CDR3 sequence is 13 residues long. DNA of the CDR3: TGTGCCAGCAGCCTACGGACAGCCGAAAAACTGTTTTTT. Protein sequence: CASSLRTAEKLFF.

The chain uses TRBV28 and TRBJ1-1; D is possibly TRBD1 (6 bases). Germline V lookup: CDR1 MDHEN, CDR2 SYDVKM. The V and J ends lost 6 bases and 11 bases respectively, with 19 bases between them. This CDR3 is 13 amino acids long. The CDR3 reads CASSRGGRGSAFF. The CDR3 nucleotides read TGTGCCAGCAGCCGGGGGGGCAGGGGATCGGCTTTCTTT.

This chain connects TRBV20-1 to TRBJ2-1; 10 nucleotides agree with TRBD2. CDR3 length: 16 amino acids. V lost 6 bases, J lost 8 bases, and 16 bases stayed unmatched. CDR1 is DFQATT and CDR2 is SNEGSKA in the germline V gene (reference sequence). Here the CDR3 reads CSAVQLKREGRDEQFF. In DNA form, the CDR3 reads TGCAGTGCCGTACAACTCAAGCGGGAGGGCCGGGATGAGCAGTTCTTC.

V gene TRBV29-1 combines with J gene TRBJ2-1; 12 positions match TRBD2. This CDR3 comprises 16 residues. V lost 6 bases to trimming and J lost 4 bases; unmatched junction nucleotides: 10. CDR1 is SQVTM, CDR2 ANQGSEA, per germline. The CDR3 DNA sequence: TGCAGCGTCCGGACTAGCGGGGTGGCAATTTACAATGAGCAGTTCTTC. Translated, it gives CSVRTSGVAIYNEQFF.

The sample holds a few counts of this clonotype. The gene calls are TRBV4-1 and TRBJ2-3; 9 bases are a match to TRBD2. There are 18 residues in the CDR3. CDR1 and CDR2 from the germline V gene are MGHRA and YSYEKL. V gave up 1 base and J gave up 6 bases; unmatched junction bases: 14. The CDR3 loop is CASSQVTVGLAGLDTQYF. The CDR3 DNA sequence: TGCGCCAGCAGCCAAGTGACCGTAGGGCTAGCGGGGCTGGATACGCAGTATTTT.

This clonotype has ten or more counts. The chain is built from TRBV12-3 or TRBV12-4 and TRBJ1-4; the D gene is possibly TRBD1 (5 bases). V gave up 6 bases and J gave up 0 bases, with 11 bases separating them. This CDR3 is built from 15 residues. CDR3 sequence reads: CASSNTGSTNEKLFF. The DNA of the CDR3 is TGTGCCAGCAGCAATACAGGCTCAACTAATGAAAAACTGTTTTTT.

This clonotype occurred a few times. The rearrangement links TRBV5-1 to TRBJ2-4, with D perhaps matching TRBD2 (6 bases). The germline V and J ends were trimmed by 3 bases and 0 bases, with 13 bases remaining between them. The CDR3 has 16 amino acids. Germline V CDR1 and CDR2: SGHRS, YFSETQ. The CDR3 here is CASSSGGILAKNIQYF. As DNA, the CDR3 is TGCGCCAGCAGCTCTGGCGGGATACTAGCCAAAAACATTCAGTACTTC.

The V and J genes are TRBV7-6 and TRBJ2-7; D possibly corresponds to TRBD2 (6 bases). The CDR3 spans 14 residues. Trimming left V 5 bases short and J 0 bases short, with 11 bases between. The V gene's germline CDR1 is SGHVS and CDR2 FNYEAQ. CDR3 nucleotides: TGTGCCAGCAGCCTCTGGCGGGACTCCTACGAGCAGTACTTC. Its protein product is CASSLWRDSYEQYF.

The chain recombines TRBV4-1 with TRBJ2-7; a possible D gene is TRBD2 (6 bases). This CDR3 is built from 14 residues. The germline CDR1 and CDR2 sequences are MGHRA and YSYEKL. Trimming took 4 bases from V and 4 from J, leaving 14 bases between them. CDR3 nucleotide sequence: TGCGCCAGCAGCCTCTATAGCGGCCCTTACGAGCAGTACTTC. This encodes CASSLYSGPYEQYF.

This clonotype has a handful of counts. This chain connects TRBV5-6 to TRBJ2-1; 11 nucleotides align to TRBD2. After removal of 6 bases from V and 2 bases from J, the junction contained 13 bases not matched to a gene. The CDR3 extends over 18 amino acids. CDR1 is SGHDT, CDR2 YYEEEE, per germline. The CDR3 DNA follows: TGTGCCAGCAACCCTATCAGACTAGCGGGGTCGCCCTACAATGAGCAGTTCTTC. Protein: CASNPIRLAGSPYNEQFF.

This clonotype appeared a few times. The J gene is TRBJ1-1, the V gene TRBV12-3 or TRBV12-4, with 7 bases aligning to TRBD1. This CDR3 contains 13 residues. The V gene end was trimmed by 8 bases and the J gene end by 5 bases; junction bases not matched to a gene: 8. The CDR3 here is CASQTGQRTEAFF. CDR3 nucleotide sequence: TGTGCCAGCCAGACAGGGCAGAGAACTGAAGCTTTCTTT.

This clonotype was observed a few times. The rearrangement joins TRBV12-3 or TRBV12-4 to TRBJ2-1; D call uncertain. Deletions cut 3 bases from V and 7 bases from J, with 7 bases between. This CDR3 is built from 12 residues. The CDR3 region is CASSFRENEQFF. In DNA form, the CDR3 reads TGTGCCAGCAGTTTTCGAGAGAATGAGCAGTTCTTC.